What follows are 20 T cell receptor beta chains derived from one specimen sequenced in a study of Tregs in tolerant kidney transplant recipients. TCRdb keeps only in-frame clones here, not all; method: immunoSEQ multiplex PCR. The ten top clones account for about 0.85%, within a sample of around 48,000 clones. This material consisted of CD4+ T cells from blood, taken before the transplant. Source of these receptors: a human donor who received a combined kidney and bone marrow transplant.

In regard to this clone: The CDR3 goes on 3 residues after the read ends, and that part is filled in from the germline J gene. The gene calls are TRBV2 and TRBJ2-5, with D possibly TRBD1 on 6 matching bases. CDR1 is SNHLY, CDR2 FYNNEI, per germline. The CDR3 runs to 13 residues. Trimming shortened V by 8 bases and J by 2 bases, and 12 bases separated the two germline ends. Incomplete CDR3 DNA: TGTGCCAGCGAAAGGGGGAGTCAAGAGACC. Amino acid sequence: CASERGSQET. The CDR3 in full is CASERGSQETQYF.

Note on this clone: The read stops 3 residues short of the end of the CDR3; the missing end is completed from the germline J gene. The rearrangement joins TRBV5-1 to TRBJ2-7; 7 bases map to TRBD2. This CDR3 spans 14 amino acids. Germline V gene sequence: CDR1 SGHRS, CDR2 YFSETQ. The junction had 8 bases not matched to a gene; V was cut back by 5 bases and J by 3 bases. Partial CDR3 DNA: TGCGCCAGCAGTTCGTACGGACTAGACTACGAG. Translation gives CASSSYGLDYE. In full, the CDR3 reads CASSSYGLDYEQYF.

As for this clone: The observed sequence ends 3 residues before the CDR3 terminus, with the missing tail filled in from the germline J gene. This chain joins TRBV7-9 and TRBJ1-4; the match to TRBD1 covers 11 bases. V lost 5 bases to trimming and J lost 8 bases; unmatched junction nucleotides: 7. CDR3 length: 15 residues. CDR1 and CDR2 (germline): SEHNR, FQNEAQ (reference sequence). CDR3 loop: CASSQWTGGEEKLFF. The sequenced part of the CDR3 DNA is TGTGCCAGCAGCCAGTGGACAGGGGGCGAAGAAAAA. Full variable domain (outside the CDR3, taken from reference TRBV7-9 and TRBJ1-4): DTGVSQNPRHKITKRGQNVTFRCDPISEHNRLYWYRQTLGQGPEFLTYFQNEAQLEKSRLLSDRFSAERPKGSFSTLEIQRTEQGDSAMYLCASSQWTGGEEKLFFGSGTQLSVL.

About this clone itself: The read ends 3 residues before the CDR3 terminus; that terminus is restored from the germline J gene. J is TRBJ2-2 and V is TRBV30; 7 nucleotides line up with TRBD1. The CDR3 length is 16 residues. CDR1 is GTSNPN, CDR2 SVGIG, per germline (reference sequence). The trim removed 3 bases at V and 5 bases at J, leaving 12 bases unmatched. The CDR3 DNA, read in part, is TGTGCCTGGAGCTCGGGCGACAGGGTCTTGACCGGGGAG. This translates into CAWSSGDRVLTGE. The whole CDR3 sequence is CAWSSGDRVLTGELFF.

As concerns this clone: Coverage ceases 3 residues before the CDR3 finishes, and the germline J gene fills in the end. The V call is TRBV7-8, the J call TRBJ2-6, with a weak D call TRBD1 (6 bases). Looked up from germline, CDR1 is SGHVS and CDR2 is FQNEAQ. V shed 4 bases and J shed 1 base, with 14 bases lying between them. The CDR3 consists of 17 residues. The CDR3 protein is CASSYDRPRSGANVLTF. CDR3 DNA, as far as it was read: TGTGCCAGCAGCTACGACAGGCCGCGGTCTGGGGCCAACGTC.

Concerning this clone itself: The sequence runs out 3 residues before the end of the CDR3; the remainder is reconstructed from the germline J gene. The genes are TRBV20-1 and TRBJ2-3; tentatively, D is TRBD2 (5 bases). The V and J ends lost 6 bases and 3 bases respectively, with 10 bases between them. The CDR3 is 12 amino acids. CDR1 DFQATT and CDR2 SNEGSKA come from the germline V gene (reference sequence). The CDR3 reads CSAGLATDTQYF. The part of the CDR3 DNA that was read is TGCAGTGCGGGCCTAGCTACAGATACG.

Concerning this clone: The read finishes 3 residues shy of the CDR3 end, and the germline J gene is used to complete it. The gene calls are TRBV19 and TRBJ2-7; 10 nucleotides align to TRBD2. The CDR3 is 16 amino acids. Germline V gives CDR1 LNHDA, CDR2 SQIVND (reference sequence). V lost 4 bases and J lost 4; bases outside the gene matches: 10. Incomplete CDR3 DNA: TGTGCCAGTAGTAGAAGTCTAGCGGGAGTTGGGTACGAG. Encoded protein: CASSRSLAGVGYE. The complete CDR3 sequence is CASSRSLAGVGYEQYF. Drawing the rest from reference TRBV19 and TRBJ2-7, the complete variable domain is DGGITQSPKYLFRKEGQNVTLSCEQNLNHDAMYWYRQDPGQGLRLIYYSQIVNDFQKGDIAEGYSVSREKKESFPLTVTSAQKNPTAFYLCASSRSLAGVGYEQYFGPGTRLTVT.

In regard to this clone: Coverage ceases 3 residues before the CDR3 finishes, and the germline J gene fills in the end. This chain links TRBV2 with TRBJ2-7; 7 bases fit TRBD2. Unmatched junction bases numbered 3, after V lost 6 bases and J lost 4 bases. The CDR3 has 12 residues. From germline, CDR1 is SNHLY and CDR2 FYNNEI. The sequenced CDR3 bases are TGTGCCAGCAGCCTAGCGGTTTACGAG. Its protein product is CASSLAVYE. The entire CDR3 protein reads CASSLAVYEQYF.

On this clone itself: The read terminates 3 residues ahead of where the CDR3 ends, so the germline J gene completes it. The rearrangement joins TRBV6-1 to TRBJ2-3; 8 positions agree with TRBD2. Unmatched junction bases numbered 9, after V lost 0 bases and J lost 1 base. The CDR3 runs to 18 residues. CDR1 is MNHNS and CDR2 is SASEGT in the germline V gene. The sequenced part of the CDR3 DNA is TGTGCCAGCAGTGAAGCGCTTCTGGCGGGAGGTGGCACAGATACG. It yields the protein CASSEALLAGGGTDT. The full CDR3 is CASSEALLAGGGTDTQYF.

A word on this clone: With the read ending 3 residues before the CDR3 end, the germline J gene is used to fill in that end. This chain links TRBV30 with TRBJ2-4; no clear D gene. Germline CDR1 is GTSNPN and CDR2 is SVGIG (reference sequence). V was clipped by 3 bases and J by 4 bases, with 4 bases between them. The CDR3 consists of 11 residues. The CDR3 bases that were read are TGTGCCTGGAGATCTAAAAACATT. Its protein product is CAWRSKNI. The entire CDR3 protein reads CAWRSKNIQYF.

In regard to this clone: From the germline J gene comes the end of the CDR3, since the read stops 3 residues before it. The genes are TRBV11-1 and TRBJ1-5; D uncertain. The V and J ends lost 6 bases and 3 bases respectively, with 6 bases between them. The CDR3 extends over 12 amino acids. CDR1 is SGHAT, CDR2 FQDESV, per germline (reference sequence). The sequenced CDR3 bases are TGTGCCAGCAGTCCAGTCAATCAGCCC. Translating it yields CASSPVNQP. The whole CDR3 reads CASSPVNQPQHF.

Concerning this clone: The observed sequence ends 3 residues before the CDR3 terminus, with the missing tail filled in from the germline J gene. The chain carries TRBV19 and TRBJ1-3; TRBD1 agrees at 7 bases. This CDR3 comprises 15 residues. With V trimmed by 7 bases and J by 0 bases, 6 bases remained unmatched. Germline V gives CDR1 LNHDA, CDR2 SQIVND (reference sequence). The CDR3 sequence is CASNNRDSSGNTIYF. CDR3 bases read: TGTGCCAGTAACAACCGGGACAGCTCTGGAAACACC. Full variable domain (rest looked up from reference TRBV19 and TRBJ1-3): DGGITQSPKYLFRKEGQNVTLSCEQNLNHDAMYWYRQDPGQGLRLIYYSQIVNDFQKGDIAEGYSVSREKKESFPLTVTSAQKNPTAFYLCASNNRDSSGNTIYFGEGSWLTVV.

With regard to this clone: The read finishes 3 residues shy of the CDR3 end, and the germline J gene is used to complete it. The gene calls are TRBV6-2 or TRBV6-3 and TRBJ1-5; TRBD1 agrees at 7 bases. V was clipped by 2 bases and J by 6 bases; unmatched bases: 10. There are 16 residues in the CDR3. Per germline, CDR1 MNHEY and CDR2 SVGEGT. The CDR3 bases that were read are TGTGCCAGCAGTTACACCCGACAGGGCGGACGTCAGCCC. It translates to CASSYTRQGGRQP. The whole CDR3 region reads CASSYTRQGGRQPQHF.

The CDR3 is CSAKEGGSSYEQYF. The DNA read from the CDR3 is TGCAGTGCTAAAGAGGGGGGGAGCTCCTACGAG. This chain connects TRBV20-1 to TRBJ2-7; tentatively, D is TRBD2 (7 bases). The read ends 3 residues before the CDR3 terminus; that terminus is restored from the germline J gene. This CDR3 spans 14 amino acids. V was shortened by 4 bases and J by 0 bases, with 13 bases between the two germline ends. Germline V gene data show CDR1 as DFQATT and CDR2 as SNEGSKA (reference sequence).

Notes on this clone: The read is 3 residues too short to cover the CDR3 end, so that end is filled in from the germline J gene. The chain is built from TRBV19 and TRBJ1-3; D remains unclear. This CDR3 spans 16 amino acids. The germline gives CDR1 LNHDA, CDR2 SQIVND (reference sequence). The V end was cut by 1 base, the J end by 0 bases, with 10 bases between. The sequenced part of the CDR3 DNA is TGTGCCAGTAGTATAGTCGCAGGTTTCTCTGGAAACACC. Protein: CASSIVAGFSGNT. The entire CDR3 sequence reads CASSIVAGFSGNTIYF. Full variable domain (remainder filled in from reference TRBV19 and TRBJ1-3): DGGITQSPKYLFRKEGQNVTLSCEQNLNHDAMYWYRQDPGQGLRLIYYSQIVNDFQKGDIAEGYSVSREKKESFPLTVTSAQKNPTAFYLCASSIVAGFSGNTIYFGEGSWLTVV.

To note about this clone: The read stops 3 residues short of the end of the CDR3; the missing end is completed from the germline J gene. This chain uses TRBV20-1 with TRBJ2-5; D call uncertain. V lost 0 bases and J lost 0, with 11 bases in between. The CDR3 length is 15 residues. Germline CDR1 is DFQATT and CDR2 is SNEGSKA (reference sequence). CDR3: CSARDSGLYQETQYF. The sequenced CDR3 bases are TGCAGTGCTAGAGATTCGGGTCTATACCAAGAGACC.

A remark on this clone: The read falls 3 residues short of the CDR3 end, and the missing part is taken from the germline J gene. This sample includes further DNA sequences coding for the same CDR3. The V and J genes are TRBV30 and TRBJ1-2; 7 nucleotides line up with TRBD1. The junction had 10 bases not matched to a gene; V was cut back by 4 bases and J by 2 bases. The CDR3 covers 15 residues. Per germline, CDR1 GTSNPN and CDR2 SVGIG (reference sequence). CDR3 DNA, as far as it was read: TGTGCCTGGACCGCATCAGGGGGACACAACTATGGC. As protein: CAWTASGGHNYG. The whole CDR3 is CAWTASGGHNYGYTF.

The CDR3 DNA, read in part, is TGCAGCGTGGGAGGACAGGGCAGTGTTCTTGAGACC. Translating it yields CSVGGQGSVLET. The entire CDR3 protein reads CSVGGQGSVLETQYF. The V gene is TRBV29-1, the J gene TRBJ2-5; 8 bases match TRBD1. The CDR3 end falls 3 residues outside the read, so it is completed with the germline J gene. Losses at the gene ends were 6 bases for V and 5 bases for J; bases not matched to a gene: 14. The CDR3 extends over 15 amino acids. Germline CDR1 and CDR2: SQVTM and ANQGSEA.

As for this clone: The sequence runs out 3 residues before the end of the CDR3; the remainder is reconstructed from the germline J gene. This chain joins TRBV7-8 and TRBJ2-7; 9 positions agree with TRBD2. The junction had 13 bases not matched to a gene; V was cut back by 6 bases and J by 4 bases. This CDR3 spans 16 amino acids. Germline values: CDR1 SGHVS, CDR2 FQNEAQ. CDR3 DNA (partial): TGTGCCAGCAGATCCGGAGGAGCGGGAGGTTCTTACGAG. Protein: CASRSGGAGGSYE. The entire CDR3 protein is CASRSGGAGGSYEQYF.

For this clone: The read is 3 residues too short to cover the CDR3 end, so that end is filled in from the germline J gene. The chain combines TRBV19 with TRBJ1-4; D is perhaps TRBD1 (6 bases). Between the trimmed V and J ends, which lost 5 bases and 5 bases, there was a span of 15 bases. CDR3 size: 15 residues. Germline CDR1 LNHDA, CDR2 SQIVND (reference sequence). The CDR3 protein is CASSSPGAGNEKLFF. The CDR3 bases that were read are TGTGCCAGTAGTTCACCAGGGGCTGGGAATGAAAAA.